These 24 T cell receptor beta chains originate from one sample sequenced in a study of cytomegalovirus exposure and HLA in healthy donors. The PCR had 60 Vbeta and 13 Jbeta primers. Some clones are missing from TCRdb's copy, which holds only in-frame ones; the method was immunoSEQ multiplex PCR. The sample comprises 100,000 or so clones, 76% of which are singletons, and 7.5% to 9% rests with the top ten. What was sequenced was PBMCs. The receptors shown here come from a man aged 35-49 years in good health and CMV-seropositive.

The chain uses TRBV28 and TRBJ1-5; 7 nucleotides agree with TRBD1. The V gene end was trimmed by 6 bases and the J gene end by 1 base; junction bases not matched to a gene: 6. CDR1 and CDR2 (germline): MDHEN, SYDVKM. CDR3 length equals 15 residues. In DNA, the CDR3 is TGTGCCAGCAGACCGACAGGGACAAGCAATCAGCCCCAGCATTTT. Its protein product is CASRPTGTSNQPQHF. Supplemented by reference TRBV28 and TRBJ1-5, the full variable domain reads DVKVTQSSRYLVKRTGEKVFLECVQDMDHENMFWYRQDPGLGLRLIYFSYDVKMKEKGDIPEGYSVSREKKERFSLILESASTNQTSMYLCASRPTGTSNQPQHFGDGTRLSIL.

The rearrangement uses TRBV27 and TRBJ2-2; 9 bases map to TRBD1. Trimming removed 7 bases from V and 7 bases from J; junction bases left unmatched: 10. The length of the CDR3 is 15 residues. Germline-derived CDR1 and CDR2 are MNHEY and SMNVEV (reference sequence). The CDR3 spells CASTSDRGGHGELFF. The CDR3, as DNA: TGTGCCAGCACCTCGGACAGGGGAGGGCACGGGGAGCTGTTTTTT.

The CDR3 is CASRTEPSVGREQFF. The CDR3 DNA reads as TGTGCCAGCAGGACTGAACCTTCCGTGGGGAGGGAGCAGTTCTTC. The V and J genes are TRBV7-3 and TRBJ2-1, with TRBD2 as a possible D gene (6 bases). Germline V CDR1 and CDR2: SGHTA, FQGTGA. The V end lost 6 bases, the J end lost 10 bases, and 22 bases lay between the germline ends. CDR3 size: 15 residues.

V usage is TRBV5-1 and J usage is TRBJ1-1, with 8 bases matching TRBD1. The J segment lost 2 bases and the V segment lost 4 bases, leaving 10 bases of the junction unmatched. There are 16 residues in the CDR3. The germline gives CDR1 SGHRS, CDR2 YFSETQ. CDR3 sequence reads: CASSDRGTGVNTEAFF. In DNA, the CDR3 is TGCGCCAGCAGCGACCGAGGGACAGGCGTCAACACTGAAGCTTTCTTT.

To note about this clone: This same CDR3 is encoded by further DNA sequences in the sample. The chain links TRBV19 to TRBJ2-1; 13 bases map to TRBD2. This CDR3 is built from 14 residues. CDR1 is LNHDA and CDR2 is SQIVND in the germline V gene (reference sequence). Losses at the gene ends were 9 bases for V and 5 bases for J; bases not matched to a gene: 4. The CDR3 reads CASRLAGGDNEQFF. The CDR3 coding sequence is TGTGCCAGCAGACTAGCGGGGGGTGACAATGAGCAGTTCTTC.

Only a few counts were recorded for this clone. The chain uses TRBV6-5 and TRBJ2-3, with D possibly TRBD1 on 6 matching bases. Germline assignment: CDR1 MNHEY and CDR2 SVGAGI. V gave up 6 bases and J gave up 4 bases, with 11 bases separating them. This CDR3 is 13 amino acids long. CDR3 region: CASSPRTADTQYF. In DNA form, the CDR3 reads TGTGCCAGCAGCCCCAGGACAGCAGATACGCAGTATTTT.

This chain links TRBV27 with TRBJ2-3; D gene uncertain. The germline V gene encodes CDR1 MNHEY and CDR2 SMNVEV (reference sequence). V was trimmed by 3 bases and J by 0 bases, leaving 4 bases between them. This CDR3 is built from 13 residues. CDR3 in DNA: TGTGCCAGCAGTTTCTCTAGCACAGATACGCAGTATTTT. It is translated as CASSFSSTDTQYF.

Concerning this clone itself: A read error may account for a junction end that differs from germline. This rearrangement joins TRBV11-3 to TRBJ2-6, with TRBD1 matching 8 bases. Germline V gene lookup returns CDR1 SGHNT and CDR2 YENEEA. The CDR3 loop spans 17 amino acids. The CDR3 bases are TGTGCCAGCAGTTCTGCCCCAGGGGGCTCTGGGGCCAACGGCCTGACTTTC. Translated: CASSSAPGGSGANGLTF.

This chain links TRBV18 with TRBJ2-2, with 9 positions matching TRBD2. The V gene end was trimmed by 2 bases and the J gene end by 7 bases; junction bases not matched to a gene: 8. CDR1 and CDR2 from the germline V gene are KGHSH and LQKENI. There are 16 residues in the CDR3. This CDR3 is CASSPSAGGPYGELFF. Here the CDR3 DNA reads TGTGCCAGCTCACCATCTGCGGGAGGGCCTTACGGGGAGCTGTTTTTT.

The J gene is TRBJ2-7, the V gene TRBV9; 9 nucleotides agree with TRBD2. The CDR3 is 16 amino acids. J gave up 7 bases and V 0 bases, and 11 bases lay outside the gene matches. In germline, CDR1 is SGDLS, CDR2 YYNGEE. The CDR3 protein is CASSVEASGIPGEQYF. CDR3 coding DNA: TGTGCCAGCAGCGTAGAGGCTAGCGGGATCCCTGGGGAGCAGTACTTC.

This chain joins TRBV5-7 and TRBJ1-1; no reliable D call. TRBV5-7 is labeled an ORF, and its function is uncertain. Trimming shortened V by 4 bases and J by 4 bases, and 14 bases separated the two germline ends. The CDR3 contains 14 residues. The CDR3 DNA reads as TGTGCCAGCAGCCCCCCCCTATTTGGCACTGAAGCTTTCTTT. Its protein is CASSPPLFGTEAFF.

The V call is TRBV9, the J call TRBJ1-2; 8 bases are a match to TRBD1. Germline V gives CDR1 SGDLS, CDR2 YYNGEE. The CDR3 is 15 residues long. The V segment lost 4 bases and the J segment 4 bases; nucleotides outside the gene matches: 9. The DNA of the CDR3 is TGTGCCAGCAGCCCCTCAGGGGGCACCGCCTATGGCTACACCTTC. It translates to CASSPSGGTAYGYTF.

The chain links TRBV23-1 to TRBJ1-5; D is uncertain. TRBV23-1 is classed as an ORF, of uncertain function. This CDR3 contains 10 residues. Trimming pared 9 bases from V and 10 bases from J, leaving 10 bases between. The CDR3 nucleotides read TGCGCCAGGGGAGCCCATCCCCAGCATTTT. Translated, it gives CARGAHPQHF.

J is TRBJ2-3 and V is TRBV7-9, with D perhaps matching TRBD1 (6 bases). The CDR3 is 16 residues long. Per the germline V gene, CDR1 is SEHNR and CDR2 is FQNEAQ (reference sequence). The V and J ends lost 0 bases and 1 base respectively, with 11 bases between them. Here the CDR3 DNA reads TGTGCCAGCAGCTTAGCTACAGGGAAGGGCACAGATACGCAGTATTTT. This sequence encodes CASSLATGKGTDTQYF.

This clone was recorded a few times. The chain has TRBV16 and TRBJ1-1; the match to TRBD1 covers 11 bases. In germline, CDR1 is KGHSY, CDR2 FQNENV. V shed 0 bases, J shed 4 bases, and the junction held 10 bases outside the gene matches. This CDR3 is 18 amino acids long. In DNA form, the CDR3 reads TGTGCCAGCAGCCAATCGAGTCGGACAGGGGGCTCGAGCACTGAAGCTTTCTTT. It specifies CASSQSSRTGGSSTEAFF.

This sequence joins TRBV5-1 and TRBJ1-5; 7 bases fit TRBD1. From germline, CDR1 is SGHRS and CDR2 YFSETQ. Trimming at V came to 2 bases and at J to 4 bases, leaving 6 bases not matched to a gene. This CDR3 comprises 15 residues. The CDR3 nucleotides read TGCGCCAGCAGCTTTGGGGGACAGAGTAATCAGCCCCAGCATTTT. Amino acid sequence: CASSFGGQSNQPQHF.

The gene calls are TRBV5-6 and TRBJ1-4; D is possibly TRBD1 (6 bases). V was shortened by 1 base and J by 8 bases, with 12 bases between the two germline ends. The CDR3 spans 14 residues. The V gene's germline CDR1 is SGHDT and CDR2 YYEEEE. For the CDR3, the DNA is TGTGCCAGCAGCTTGAACAGGGTTGAGGAAAAACTGTTTTTT. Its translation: CASSLNRVEEKLFF.

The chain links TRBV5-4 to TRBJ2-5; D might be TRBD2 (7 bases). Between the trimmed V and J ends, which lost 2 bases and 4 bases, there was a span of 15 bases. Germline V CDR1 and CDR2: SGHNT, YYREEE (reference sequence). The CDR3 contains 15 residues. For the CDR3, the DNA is TGTGCCAGCAGCTTAGGGGGGGGAGGTTCAGAGACCCAGTACTTC. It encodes CASSLGGGGSETQYF.

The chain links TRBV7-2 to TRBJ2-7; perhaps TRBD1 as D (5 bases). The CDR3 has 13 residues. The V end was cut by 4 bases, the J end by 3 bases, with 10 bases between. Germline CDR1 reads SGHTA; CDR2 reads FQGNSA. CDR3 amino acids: CASSSFQGYEQYF. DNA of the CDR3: TGTGCCAGCAGCTCTTTTCAGGGCTACGAGCAGTACTTC. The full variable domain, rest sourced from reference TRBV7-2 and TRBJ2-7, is GAGVSQSPSNKVTEKGKDVELRCDPISGHTALYWYRQSLGQGLEFLIYFQGNSAPDKSGLPSDRFSAERTGGSVSTLTIQRTQQEDSAVYLCASSSFQGYEQYFGPGTRLTVT.

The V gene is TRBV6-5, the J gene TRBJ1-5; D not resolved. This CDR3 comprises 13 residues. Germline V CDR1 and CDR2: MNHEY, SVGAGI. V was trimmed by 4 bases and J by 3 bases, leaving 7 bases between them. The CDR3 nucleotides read TGTGCCAGCAGTTTCCGGGACAATCAGCCCCAGCATTTT. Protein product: CASSFRDNQPQHF.

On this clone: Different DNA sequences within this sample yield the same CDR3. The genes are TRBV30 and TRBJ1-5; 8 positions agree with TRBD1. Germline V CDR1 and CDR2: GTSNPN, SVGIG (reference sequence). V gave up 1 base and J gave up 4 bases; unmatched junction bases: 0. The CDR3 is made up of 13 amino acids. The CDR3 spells CAWSGQGNQPQHF. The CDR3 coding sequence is TGTGCCTGGAGTGGACAGGGGAATCAGCCCCAGCATTTT.

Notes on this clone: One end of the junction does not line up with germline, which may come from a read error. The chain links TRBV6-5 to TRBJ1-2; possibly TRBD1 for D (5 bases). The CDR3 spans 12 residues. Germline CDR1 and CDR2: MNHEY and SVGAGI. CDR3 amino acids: CASSYAGGGCTF. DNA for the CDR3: TGTGCCAGCAGTTACGCTGGGGGAGGCTGCACCTTC.

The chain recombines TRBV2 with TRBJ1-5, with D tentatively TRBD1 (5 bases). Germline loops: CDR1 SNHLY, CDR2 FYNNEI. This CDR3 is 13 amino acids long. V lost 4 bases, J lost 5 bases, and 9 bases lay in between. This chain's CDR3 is CASSGGEDQPQHF. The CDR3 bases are TGTGCCAGCAGTGGGGGGGAGGATCAGCCCCAGCATTTT.

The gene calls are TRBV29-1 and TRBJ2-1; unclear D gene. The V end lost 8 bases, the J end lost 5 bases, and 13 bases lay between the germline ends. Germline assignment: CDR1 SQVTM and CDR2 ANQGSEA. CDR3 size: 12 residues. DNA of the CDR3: TGCAGCTCCGGCGGTCCACACAATGAGCAGTTCTTC. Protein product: CSSGGPHNEQFF.